A single sample is the source of the 29 T cell receptor beta chains below, sequenced in a study of chemoradiotherapy in HPV16-positive cancers. Clones were sequenced by immunoSEQ multiplex PCR, and TCRdb holds only the in-frame ones, with some missing. The sample consists of approximately 27,000 clones, more than 75% of them appearing once. The sequences come from blood, collected from a patient who underwent chemoradiotherapy. The receptors stem from a human donor with HPV-associated anogenital cancer.

The chain combines TRBV27 with TRBJ2-2; D not certain. The CDR3 consists of 13 residues. Germline assignment: CDR1 MNHEY and CDR2 SMNVEV (reference sequence). Trimming took 6 bases from V and 0 from J, leaving 5 bases between them. CDR3 DNA: TGTGCCAGCAGAAGTGCGAACACCGGGGAGCTGTTTTTT. Amino acids: CASRSANTGELFF.

The chain uses TRBV7-2 and TRBJ2-5, with D perhaps assigned TRBD1 or TRBD2 (5 bases each). CDR1 is SGHTA, CDR2 FQGNSA, per germline. This CDR3 spans 16 amino acids. V lost 4 bases, J lost 5 bases, and 20 bases lay in between. CDR3 in DNA: TGTGCCAGCAGCTATGGGGCCGGGACCGCTTTTGAGACCCAGTACTTC. The encoded protein is CASSYGAGTAFETQYF.

The chain carries TRBV30 and TRBJ1-4, with 7 bases fitting TRBD1. After removal of 2 bases from V and 4 bases from J, the junction contained 4 bases not matched to a gene. Germline-derived CDR1 and CDR2 are GTSNPN and SVGIG (reference sequence). This CDR3 spans 14 amino acids. The CDR3: CAWSPGQRNEKLFF. CDR3 bases: TGTGCCTGGAGTCCGGGACAGCGTAATGAAAAACTGTTTTTT.

The chain recombines TRBV25-1 with TRBJ1-4; maybe TRBD1 (6 bases). Trimming removed 3 bases from V and 8 bases from J, with 16 bases in between. CDR1 is MGHDK, CDR2 SYGVNS, per germline. The CDR3 totals 15 residues. The CDR3: CASSDEGGLREKLFF. The CDR3 nucleotides read TGTGCCAGCAGTGACGAAGGGGGGCTGAGGGAAAAACTGTTTTTT.

CDR3 loop: CASSPGLSYEQYV. The CDR3 coding sequence is TGTGCCAGCAGCCCGGGACTGTCTTACGAGCAGTACGTC. The chain links TRBV2 to TRBJ2-7; tentative D call: TRBD2 (6 bases). The germline V and J ends were trimmed by 6 bases and 4 bases, with 13 bases remaining between them. The length of the CDR3 is 13 residues. Germline CDR1 is SNHLY and CDR2 is FYNNEI.

J is TRBJ1-5 and V is TRBV19; unclear D gene. This CDR3 spans 13 amino acids. The V and J ends lost 4 bases and 12 bases respectively, with 16 bases between them. CDR1 LNHDA and CDR2 SQIVND come from the germline V gene (reference sequence). In DNA form, the CDR3 reads TGTGCCAGTAGTAAGTCAGACGCAGCGGGCCAGCATTTT. This sequence encodes CASSKSDAAGQHF. The full variable domain, rest sourced from reference TRBV19 and TRBJ1-5, is DGGITQSPKYLFRKEGQNVTLSCEQNLNHDAMYWYRQDPGQGLRLIYYSQIVNDFQKGDIAEGYSVSREKKESFPLTVTSAQKNPTAFYLCASSKSDAAGQHFGDGTRLSIL.

This chain uses TRBV6-1 with TRBJ1-3, with TRBD1 matching over 8 bases. CDR3 length: 15 amino acids. Per germline, CDR1 MNHNS and CDR2 SASEGT. V lost 2 bases and J lost 4; bases outside the gene matches: 4. CDR3 sequence (DNA): TGTGCCAGCAGTGAACTTGGACAGGGAGGAAACACCATATATTTT. It codes for CASSELGQGGNTIYF.

The chain links TRBV7-9 to TRBJ2-6; D ambiguous. V dropped 1 base and J dropped 0 bases, with 10 bases sitting between them. CDR1 and CDR2 from the germline V gene are SEHNR and FQNEAQ (reference sequence). The CDR3 length is 17 residues. The CDR3 loop reads CASSLGASLSGANVLTF. CDR3 sequence (DNA): TGTGCCAGCAGCTTAGGGGCGTCCCTCTCTGGGGCCAACGTCCTGACTTTC.

This clone appeared once. The rearrangement joins TRBV6-6 to TRBJ1-1; 10 bases line up with TRBD1. The CDR3 runs 14 residues. Germline CDR1 MNHNY, CDR2 SVGAGI (reference sequence). V dropped 6 bases and J dropped 0; count of bases not matched to a gene: 1. For the CDR3, the DNA is TGTGCCAGCAGGGGACAGGGGATGAACACTGAAGCTTTCTTT. Translation gives CASRGQGMNTEAFF.

The chain couples TRBV19 to TRBJ2-7, with 16 bases identical to TRBD2. Germline CDR1 LNHDA, CDR2 SQIVND (reference sequence). V was clipped by 7 bases and J by 2 bases; unmatched bases: 11. CDR3 length: 18 residues. The CDR3 region has the DNA TGTGCCAGTACCCTAAGGGGACTAGCGGGGGGGAGCCCCTACGAGCAGTACTTC. Translated, it gives CASTLRGLAGGSPYEQYF.

V is TRBV7-2 and J is TRBJ1-4, with 9 bases that match TRBD1. J was trimmed by 8 bases and V by 5 bases; bases with no gene match: 6. CDR1 is SGHTA, CDR2 FQGNSA, per germline. The CDR3 consists of 14 residues. The CDR3 region has the DNA TGTGCCAGCAGCCGGACAGGGGTAAAGGAAAAACTGTTTTTT. The encoded protein is CASSRTGVKEKLFF.

The J gene is TRBJ1-1, the V gene TRBV29-1; weak D call: TRBD1 (5 bases). CDR1 and CDR2 (germline): SQVTM, ANQGSEA. Trimming cost V 2 bases and J 0 bases, with 16 bases left between them. The CDR3 spans 16 residues. The CDR3 loop reads CSVERSNGGVNTEAFF. The CDR3 DNA reads as TGCAGCGTTGAACGCTCTAACGGGGGGGTGAACACTGAAGCTTTCTTT. Full variable domain (outside the CDR3, taken from reference TRBV29-1 and TRBJ1-1): SAVISQKPSRDICQRGTSLTIQCQVDSQVTMMFWYRQQPGQSLTLIATANQGSEATYESGFVIDKFPISRPNLTFSTLTVSNMSPEDSSIYLCSVERSNGGVNTEAFFGQGTRLTVV.

The J gene is TRBJ2-2, the V gene TRBV7-2; TRBD2 matches 13 bases. Germline V gene sequence: CDR1 SGHTA, CDR2 FQGNSA. This CDR3 is 17 amino acids long. After removal of 5 bases from V and 0 bases from J, the junction contained 3 bases not matched to a gene. CDR3 region: CASSRTSGGTNTGELFF. The CDR3 nucleotides read TGTGCCAGCAGCCGGACTAGCGGGGGAACGAACACCGGGGAGCTGTTTTTT.

This chain connects TRBV2 to TRBJ2-7; D gene uncertain. The V end lost 9 bases, the J end lost 0 bases, and 15 bases lay between the germline ends. The CDR3 is 14 residues long. Germline V gene sequence: CDR1 SNHLY, CDR2 FYNNEI. CDR3: CASKLEEFSYEQYF. CDR3 nucleotides: TGTGCCAGTAAATTAGAGGAATTCTCCTACGAGCAGTACTTC.

V usage is TRBV7-9 and J usage is TRBJ2-5, with unresolved D. The CDR3 runs to 15 residues. The germline V gene has CDR1 SEHNR and CDR2 FQNEAQ (reference sequence). V dropped 5 bases and J dropped 1 base, with 14 bases sitting between them. The CDR3 DNA reads TGTGCCAGCAGCATCCCCGCAGGCTCCCAAGAGACCCAGTACTTC. This codes for CASSIPAGSQETQYF.

V is TRBV4-2 and J is TRBJ2-2; D unresolved. Trimming took off 0 bases at V and 3 bases at J, with 8 bases between the two ends. Germline assignment: CDR1 LGHNA and CDR2 YNFKEQ. The CDR3 has 15 residues. CDR3 in amino acids: CASSQDTLYTGELFF. The CDR3 DNA follows: TGTGCCAGCAGCCAAGATACTCTATACACCGGGGAGCTGTTTTTT.

The chain carries TRBV29-1 and TRBJ2-7, with a possible D match to TRBD1 (5 bases). CDR1 is SQVTM, CDR2 ANQGSEA, per germline. The CDR3 loop spans 12 amino acids. Trimming removed 2 bases from V and 5 bases from J, with 10 bases in between. The CDR3 DNA follows: TGCAGCGTTGAACAGGGCGGTAACGAGCAGTACTTC. It specifies CSVEQGGNEQYF.

The rearrangement joins TRBV19 to TRBJ2-2; 9 bases are a match to TRBD2. The CDR3 contains 14 residues. Per the germline V gene, CDR1 is LNHDA and CDR2 is SQIVND (reference sequence). Unmatched junction bases numbered 7, after V lost 8 bases and J lost 6 bases. CDR3 sequence: CASSRGGGAGELFF. CDR3 in DNA: TGTGCCAGTTCTAGGGGCGGGGGGGCCGGGGAGCTGTTTTTT.

The chain recombines TRBV19 with TRBJ1-2; a weak D match, TRBD1 (5 bases). The CDR3 contains 15 residues. Trimming cost V 0 bases and J 8 bases, with 16 bases left between them. Germline V gene lookup returns CDR1 LNHDA and CDR2 SQIVND (reference sequence). CDR3 sequence reads: CASSIDRGSSSGYTF. Written as DNA, the CDR3 is TGTGCCAGTAGTATAGATCGGGGGAGCTCCTCCGGCTACACCTTC.

The V and J genes are TRBV19 and TRBJ1-1, with 7 bases matching TRBD1. The CDR3 sequence is 15 residues long. V gave up 8 bases and J gave up 6 bases; unmatched junction bases: 15. Germline loops: CDR1 LNHDA, CDR2 SQIVND (reference sequence). CDR3 nucleotides: TGTGCCAGTCTCCTCCCTATTGACAGGGAGGCTGAAGCTTTCTTT. As protein: CASLLPIDREAEAFF.

This clone was observed a single time. Here the CDR3 reads CASSPWGANQPQHF. The CDR3 DNA reads TGTGCCAGCAGCCCGTGGGGGGCCAATCAGCCCCAGCATTTT. V gene TRBV7-2 combines with J gene TRBJ1-5; possible D gene TRBD1, 6 bases. There are 14 residues in the CDR3. V was pared by 5 bases and J by 3 bases, with 11 bases between. Germline loops: CDR1 SGHTA, CDR2 FQGNSA.

This rearrangement joins TRBV28 to TRBJ2-1, with D possibly being TRBD1 (6 bases). The V gene's germline CDR1 is MDHEN and CDR2 SYDVKM. The CDR3 spans 19 residues. With 1 base removed from V and 1 base from J, the gap between germline ends came to 20 bases. The CDR3 here is CASSLLGTTGIFSYNEQFF. The DNA of the CDR3 is TGTGCCAGCAGTTTATTAGGCACCACAGGGATATTTTCCTACAATGAGCAGTTCTTC.

This chain uses TRBV18 with TRBJ1-4; possibly TRBD1 for D (5 bases). This CDR3 is built from 16 residues. The V and J ends lost 1 base and 8 bases respectively, with 17 bases between them. Per the germline V gene, CDR1 is KGHSH and CDR2 is LQKENI. The CDR3 sequence: CASSPRSGSRDEKLFF. DNA of the CDR3: TGTGCCAGCTCACCACGTTCAGGGAGTCGTGACGAAAAACTGTTTTTT.

This chain uses TRBV6-1 with TRBJ1-5; 8 bases fit TRBD1. The CDR3 has 17 residues. The V segment lost 1 base and the J segment 3 bases; nucleotides outside the gene matches: 8. CDR1 is MNHNS and CDR2 is SASEGT in the germline V gene. The CDR3: CASSEGAGQVPNQPQHF. The CDR3 coding sequence is TGTGCCAGCAGTGAAGGAGCGGGACAGGTTCCCAATCAGCCCCAGCATTTT.

The chain is built from TRBV5-5 and TRBJ1-6; 7 bases are shared with TRBD1. After removal of 0 bases from V and 6 bases from J, the junction contained 3 bases not matched to a gene. The CDR3 has 15 amino acids. The germline V gene has CDR1 SGHKS and CDR2 YYEKEE (reference sequence). The CDR3 protein is CASSLDRGSNSPLHF. CDR3 bases: TGTGCCAGCAGCTTGGACAGGGGAAGTAATTCACCCCTCCACTTT. Full variable domain (rest looked up from reference TRBV5-5 and TRBJ1-6): DAGVTQSPTHLIKTRGQQVTLRCSPISGHKSVSWYQQVLGQGPQFIFQYYEKEERGRGNFPDRFSARQFPNYSSELNVNALLLGDSALYLCASSLDRGSNSPLHFGNGTRLTVT.

This clone was seen only once. The chain combines TRBV5-4 with TRBJ2-2; D unresolved. The germline V and J ends were trimmed by 0 bases and 9 bases, with 9 bases remaining between them. The CDR3 extends over 13 amino acids. The V gene's germline CDR1 is SGHNT and CDR2 YYREEE (reference sequence). The CDR3 protein is CASSLDGRRELFF. The CDR3 nucleotides read TGTGCCAGCAGCTTGGATGGCCGTAGGGAGCTGTTTTTT. Together with reference TRBV5-4 and TRBJ2-2, the CDR3 gives the full variable domain: ETGVTQSPTHLIKTRGQQVTLRCSSQSGHNTVSWYQQALGQGPQFIFQYYREEENGRGNFPPRFSGLQFPNYSSELNVNALELDDSALYLCASSLDGRRELFFGEGSRLTVL.

The chain joins TRBV5-1 to TRBJ1-1; D is possibly TRBD1 (5 bases). The CDR3 extends over 15 amino acids. Between the trimmed V and J ends, which lost 1 base and 2 bases, there was a span of 12 bases. The germline gives CDR1 SGHRS, CDR2 YFSETQ. The CDR3 protein is CASSLTGGPNTEAFF. The CDR3 nucleotides read TGCGCCAGCAGCTTGACAGGAGGTCCCAACACTGAAGCTTTCTTT.

The rearrangement joins TRBV15 to TRBJ2-2; no reliable D call. The V end was cut by 0 bases, the J end by 6 bases, with 5 bases between. Germline assignment: CDR1 LNHNV and CDR2 YYDKDF (reference sequence). The CDR3 covers 13 residues. The chain's CDR3 is CATSRDMAGELFF. CDR3 sequence (DNA): TGTGCCACCAGCAGAGATATGGCCGGGGAGCTGTTTTTT.

This chain connects TRBV10-3 to TRBJ1-4; D is ambiguous. This CDR3 is 13 amino acids long. Germline V gene lookup returns CDR1 ENHRY and CDR2 SYGVKD. Trimming removed 10 bases from V and 3 bases from J, with 12 bases in between. The CDR3 sequence is CATRPEANEKLFF. CDR3 nucleotides: TGTGCCACCCGACCCGAAGCTAATGAAAAACTGTTTTTT.